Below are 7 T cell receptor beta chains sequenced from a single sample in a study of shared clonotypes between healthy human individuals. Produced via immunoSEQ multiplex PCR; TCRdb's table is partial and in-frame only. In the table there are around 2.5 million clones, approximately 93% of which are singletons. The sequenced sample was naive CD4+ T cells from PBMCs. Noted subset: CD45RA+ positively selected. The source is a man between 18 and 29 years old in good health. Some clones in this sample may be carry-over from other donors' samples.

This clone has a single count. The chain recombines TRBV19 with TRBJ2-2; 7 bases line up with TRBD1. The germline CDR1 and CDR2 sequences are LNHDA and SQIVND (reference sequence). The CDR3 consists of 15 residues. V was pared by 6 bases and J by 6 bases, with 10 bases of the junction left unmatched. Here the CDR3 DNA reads TGTGCCAGTAGGCATCGGGACAGAAGGGCCGGGGAGCTGTTTTTT. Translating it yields CASRHRDRRAGELFF.

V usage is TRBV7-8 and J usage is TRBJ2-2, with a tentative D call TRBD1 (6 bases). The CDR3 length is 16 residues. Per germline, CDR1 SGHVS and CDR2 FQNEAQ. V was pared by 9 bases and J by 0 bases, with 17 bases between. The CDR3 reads CASNHQGPSNTGELFF. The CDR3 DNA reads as TGTGCCAGTAACCATCAGGGGCCATCGAACACCGGGGAGCTGTTTTTT.

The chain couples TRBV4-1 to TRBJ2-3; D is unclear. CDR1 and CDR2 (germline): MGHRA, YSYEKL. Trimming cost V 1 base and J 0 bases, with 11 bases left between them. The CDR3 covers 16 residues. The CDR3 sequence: CASSQVSFPSTDTQYF. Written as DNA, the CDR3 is TGCGCCAGCAGCCAAGTGTCGTTTCCTAGCACAGATACGCAGTATTTT.

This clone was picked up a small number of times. CDR3 protein: CASSFWGTGAVGTEAFF. CDR3 nucleotides: TGTGCCAGCAGTTTTTGGGGGACAGGGGCCGTCGGCACTGAAGCTTTCTTT. The chain employs TRBV28 and TRBJ1-1; 10 positions match TRBD1. This CDR3 is built from 17 residues. V lost 3 bases, J lost 4 bases, and 11 bases stayed unmatched. From germline, CDR1 is MDHEN and CDR2 SYDVKM.

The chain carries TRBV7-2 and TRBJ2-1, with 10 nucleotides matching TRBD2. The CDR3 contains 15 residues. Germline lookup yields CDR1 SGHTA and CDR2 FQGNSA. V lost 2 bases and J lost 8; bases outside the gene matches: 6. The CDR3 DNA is TGTGCCAGCAGCTTAAGAGCTAGCGGGAGCTATGAGCAGTTCTTC. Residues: CASSLRASGSYEQFF.

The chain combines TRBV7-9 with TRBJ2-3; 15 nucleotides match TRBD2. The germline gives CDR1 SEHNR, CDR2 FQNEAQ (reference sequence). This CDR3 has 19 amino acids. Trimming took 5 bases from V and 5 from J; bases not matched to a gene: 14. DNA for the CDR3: TGTGCCAGCAGCCCCCGGACTAGCGGGAGGGCCCGTTGGGGAGATACGCAGTATTTT. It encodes CASSPRTSGRARWGDTQYF.

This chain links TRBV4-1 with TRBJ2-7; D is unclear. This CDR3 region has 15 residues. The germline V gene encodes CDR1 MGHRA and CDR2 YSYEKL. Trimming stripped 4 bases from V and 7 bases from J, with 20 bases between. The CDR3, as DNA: TGCGCCAGCAGCCTCTTTCCGGACGGCCTCGGGGAGCAGTACTTC. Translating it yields CASSLFPDGLGEQYF.